Each of the 17 T cell receptor beta chains below was sequenced from the same sample in a study of identifying expanded T cells in peripheral blood. The method was immunoSEQ multiplex PCR; TCRdb's version includes in-frame clones alone and lacks a portion of them. The sample includes about 81,000 clones, around 84% seen only once; the top ten take roughly a fifth. Sequenced input: blood. Receptors originate from a person between 18 and 75 years old in good health.

The CDR3: CASSPNPPSGSNNEQFF. The CDR3, as DNA: TGTGCCAGCAGTCCCAATCCTCCTAGCGGGAGCAACAATGAGCAGTTCTTC. The V call is TRBV2, the J call TRBJ2-1; 10 nucleotides line up with TRBD2. The J segment lost 5 bases and the V segment lost 5 bases, leaving 12 bases of the junction unmatched. Looked up from germline, CDR1 is SNHLY and CDR2 is FYNNEI. The CDR3 contains 17 residues.

J is TRBJ2-7 and V is TRBV6-1; 11 nucleotides match TRBD2. In germline, CDR1 is MNHNS, CDR2 SASEGT. The CDR3 contains 14 residues. V gave up 7 bases and J gave up 3 bases; unmatched junction bases: 5. The CDR3 sequence: CASIRLAGSYEQYF. The CDR3 DNA follows: TGTGCCAGCATTCGACTAGCGGGGAGCTACGAGCAGTACTTC.

The genes are TRBV7-3 and TRBJ1-1; D gene uncertain. The CDR3 contains 13 residues. Germline lookup yields CDR1 SGHTA and CDR2 FQGTGA. V lost 2 bases and J lost 8, with 12 bases in between. The CDR3 DNA sequence: TGTGCCAGCAGCTTATCAGGCGGACGGGAAGCTTTCTTT. Translating it yields CASSLSGGREAFF.

This chain links TRBV4-3 with TRBJ1-2; D perhaps matches TRBD1 (6 bases). The CDR3 loop spans 16 amino acids. V lost 0 bases and J lost 2, with 13 bases in between. The germline V gene has CDR1 LGHNA and CDR2 YSLEER. The CDR3 sequence: CASSQDLPGTNYGYTF. CDR3 nucleotides: TGCGCCAGCAGCCAAGATCTTCCAGGGACAAACTATGGCTACACCTTC.

This chain joins TRBV5-6 and TRBJ1-1; maybe TRBD1 (6 bases). CDR3 length equals 14 residues. Trimming shortened V by 4 bases and J by 1 base, and 11 bases separated the two germline ends. CDR1 is SGHDT, CDR2 YYEEEE, per germline. CDR3 sequence reads: CASSRLQGNTEAFF. The CDR3 nucleotides are TGTGCCAGCAGCAGATTACAGGGGAACACTGAAGCTTTCTTT.

This chain links TRBV6-5 with TRBJ1-1, with no clear D. The CDR3 covers 14 residues. The germline CDR1 and CDR2 sequences are MNHEY and SVGAGI. Trimming stripped 2 bases from V and 5 bases from J, with 12 bases between. CDR3: CASSYGQKGTEAFF. The CDR3 bases are TGTGCCAGCAGTTACGGTCAGAAGGGTACTGAAGCTTTCTTT.

The chain links TRBV4-2 to TRBJ2-7; 7 bases are shared with TRBD2. Germline trimming cut 0 bases from V and 6 bases from J; bases unmatched to any gene: 8. Germline lookup yields CDR1 LGHNA and CDR2 YNFKEQ. The CDR3 is 15 residues long. This CDR3 is CASSQEGGGPLEQYF. The CDR3 DNA sequence: TGTGCCAGCAGCCAAGAGGGGGGAGGGCCTCTCGAGCAGTACTTC.

The chain uses TRBV4-2 and TRBJ2-1; 8 positions agree with TRBD2. J was trimmed by 4 bases and V by 0 bases; bases with no gene match: 5. This CDR3 contains 16 residues. The V gene's germline CDR1 is LGHNA and CDR2 YNFKEQ. The CDR3 spells CASSQDPAGAYNEQFF. The CDR3 DNA follows: TGTGCCAGCAGCCAAGATCCAGCGGGAGCTTACAATGAGCAGTTCTTC.

This chain joins TRBV28 and TRBJ1-1; TRBD1 aligns across 7 bases. The CDR3 sequence is 13 residues long. Germline assignment: CDR1 MDHEN and CDR2 SYDVKM. V gave up 8 bases and J gave up 0 bases; unmatched junction bases: 3. CDR3 sequence reads: CASWDSLNTEAFF. The CDR3 region has the DNA TGTGCCAGCTGGGACAGCCTGAACACTGAAGCTTTCTTT. The whole variable domain, remainder taken from reference TRBV28 and TRBJ1-1, is DVKVTQSSRYLVKRTGEKVFLECVQDMDHENMFWYRQDPGLGLRLIYFSYDVKMKEKGDIPEGYSVSREKKERFSLILESASTNQTSMYLCASWDSLNTEAFFGQGTRLTVV.

The count of this clone is one. The V call is TRBV9, the J call TRBJ2-7; D is ambiguous. Germline-derived CDR1 and CDR2 are SGDLS and YYNGEE. V dropped 0 bases and J dropped 3 bases, with 13 bases sitting between them. The CDR3 is 15 amino acids. For the CDR3, the DNA is TGTGCCAGCAGCGTAGGGCAGAATTATGGCTACGAGCAGTACTTC. Its protein product is CASSVGQNYGYEQYF.

The chain employs TRBV4-3 and TRBJ2-1; the D gene could be TRBD1 or TRBD2 (8 bases each). This CDR3 region has 18 residues. Trimming removed 4 bases from V and 0 bases from J, with 19 bases in between. Germline V lookup: CDR1 LGHNA, CDR2 YSLEER. The CDR3 DNA is TGCGCCAGCAGCCTGGGGCAGGGGGCGGGGGGCTCCTACAATGAGCAGTTCTTC. Amino acid sequence: CASSLGQGAGGSYNEQFF.

CDR3 bases: TGTGCCAGCAGTTTTCGTGGGGCCGGGGCTGAAGCTTTCTTT. Residues: CASSFRGAGAEAFF. The V call is TRBV28, the J call TRBJ1-1; weak D call: TRBD1 (5 bases). The CDR3 length is 14 residues. V lost 3 bases and J 6 bases, leaving 14 bases between the germline ends. Germline CDR1 and CDR2: MDHEN and SYDVKM.

The chain is built from TRBV10-2 and TRBJ2-7; D may be TRBD2 (6 bases). Trimming pared 1 base from V and 3 bases from J, leaving 10 bases between. The CDR3 contains 14 residues. Germline V gives CDR1 WSHSY, CDR2 SAAADI. The DNA for the CDR3 is TGCGCCAGCAGTGAGTTCGCGGGAATCTACGAGCAGTACTTC. As protein: CASSEFAGIYEQYF.

The V and J genes are TRBV11-1 and TRBJ2-7, with D possibly matching TRBD1 (7 bases). V was cut by 3 bases and J by 4 bases, with 16 bases left in between. Per germline, CDR1 SGHAT and CDR2 FQDESV (reference sequence). The CDR3 is 15 residues long. The CDR3 DNA follows: TGTGCCAGCAGCTTCTCGCCAGGGGGGATTTACGAGCAGTACTTC. This encodes CASSFSPGGIYEQYF. The full variable domain, in which reference TRBV11-1 and TRBJ2-7 provide the parts outside the CDR3, is EAEVAQSPRYKITEKSQAVAFWCDPISGHATLYWYRQILGQGPELLVQFQDESVVDDSQLPKDRFSAERLKGVDSTLKIQPAELGDSAMYLCASSFSPGGIYEQYFGPGTRLTVT.

The chain uses TRBV4-1 and TRBJ1-5; 7 positions agree with TRBD1. The CDR3 sequence is 15 residues long. The germline V gene encodes CDR1 MGHRA and CDR2 YSYEKL. V lost 5 bases to trimming and J lost 3 bases; unmatched junction nucleotides: 7. This CDR3 reads CASSGGQLNNQPQHF. CDR3 in DNA: TGCGCCAGCAGCGGGGGACAGCTTAACAATCAGCCCCAGCATTTT.

This sequence joins TRBV7-3 and TRBJ2-1; 7 bases fit TRBD2. Germline V gene sequence: CDR1 SGHTA, CDR2 FQGTGA. The CDR3 has 14 residues. The ends lost 1 base at V and 5 bases at J; junction bases unmatched: 2. CDR3 sequence: CASSLRGRDNEQFF. The CDR3 DNA is TGTGCCAGCAGCTTAAGAGGGAGGGACAATGAGCAGTTCTTC.

CDR3 region: CASTAGTSVEQYF. In DNA, the CDR3 is TGTGCCAGCACCGCCGGGACTAGCGTAGAGCAGTACTTC. The genes are TRBV13 and TRBJ2-5; 10 bases align to TRBD2. The CDR3 totals 13 residues. Germline V gene sequence: CDR1 PRHDT, CDR2 FYEKMQ (reference sequence). After removal of 7 bases from V and 11 bases from J, the junction contained 10 bases not matched to a gene.